This is a list of T cell receptor beta chains from one sample in a study of T cell responses to AZD1222 COVID-19 vaccine. Generated by immunoSEQ multiplex PCR, the TCRdb table keeps only in-frame clones and is missing some. This sample has about 150,000 clones, with approximately 94% found just once. The starting material was peripheral blood, obtained on day 0 of AZD1222 vaccination. The receptors originated from an adult in good health. The CDR3 runs from the conserved cysteine through the conserved F or W. D genes are given only for firm matches. Clone size is shown for a subset of rows, as once, few, many or a class of expanded clone.

D	length	V	size	J	CDR3	DNA
NA	11	TRBV29-1	once	TRBJ2-7	CSAYRDHEQYF	TGCAGCGCCTACCGGGACCACGAGCAGTACTTC
NA	12	TRBV12-3/TRBV12-4	NA	TRBJ1-4	CASTPEGEKLFF	TGTGCCAGCACCCCGGAGGGTGAAAAACTGTTTTTT
NA	12	TRBV12-3/TRBV12-4	few	TRBJ1-4	CASSRGFEKLFF	TGTGCCAGCAGTAGGGGTTTTGAAAAACTGTTTTTT
NA	11	TRBV7-2	NA	TRBJ1-2	CASSFYSSYTF	TGTGCCAGCAGCTTTTACAGCAGCTACACCTTC
NA	15	TRBV2	NA	TRBJ1-4	CASSDSAVTNEKLFF	TGTGCCAGCAGTGACAGTGCGGTAACTAATGAAAAACTGTTTTTT
NA	16	TRBV7-9	NA	TRBJ1-2	CASSFTPPDTTYGYTF	TGTGCCAGCAGCTTTACCCCCCCAGATACTACCTATGGCTACACCTTC
TRBD1	14	TRBV7-8	few	TRBJ1-4	CASSLDRGAEKLFF	TGTGCCAGCAGCTTAGACAGGGGAGCTGAAAAACTGTTTTTT
TRBD2	15	TRBV20-1	NA	TRBJ2-7	CSASPLADGKYEQYF	TGCAGTGCTAGTCCTCTAGCGGACGGAAAATACGAGCAGTACTTC
TRBD2	16	TRBV9	NA	TRBJ2-3	CASSAGLAGTTDTQYF	TGTGCCAGCAGCGCGGGACTAGCGGGAACCACAGATACGCAGTATTTT
NA	13	TRBV10-3	NA	TRBJ1-5	CAISDGGNQPQHF	TGTGCCATCAGTGACGGCGGGAATCAGCCCCAGCATTTT
NA	14	TRBV5-1	once	TRBJ1-6	CASSRTRGISPLHF	TGCGCCAGCAGCCGGACGCGGGGCATTTCACCCCTCCACTTT
TRBD2	15	TRBV7-3	NA	TRBJ2-1	CASSLLSGGAHEQFF	TGTGCCAGCAGCTTGCTGAGCGGGGGGGCCCATGAGCAGTTCTTC
NA	15	TRBV6-2/TRBV6-3	NA	TRBJ2-7	CASSSDIFEGYEQYF	TGTGCCAGCAGTTCCGACATTTTCGAGGGCTACGAGCAGTACTTC
NA	15	TRBV6-1	NA	TRBJ1-5	CASSEGLVGRQPQHF	TGTGCCAGCAGTGAAGGGCTCGTAGGAAGGCAGCCCCAGCATTTT
NA	13	TRBV5-5	NA	TRBJ2-3	CASSSSSTDTQYF	TGTGCCAGCAGCTCATCTAGCACAGATACGCAGTATTTT
NA	15	TRBV2	NA	TRBJ2-1	CASSEMTNTYNEQFF	TGTGCCAGCAGTGAAATGACAAATACCTACAATGAGCAGTTCTTC
TRBD1	17	TRBV19	NA	TRBJ1-6	CASSLDRHSSYNSPLHF	TGTGCCAGTAGCCTGGACAGGCACAGCTCCTATAATTCACCCCTCCACTTT
NA	15	TRBV14	NA	TRBJ1-4	CASSQDGLRAEKLFF	TGTGCCAGCAGCCAAGATGGGCTGCGCGCTGAAAAACTGTTTTTT
NA	12	TRBV28	NA	TRBJ1-2	CASSLSTPGYTF	TGTGCCAGCAGTTTATCAACTCCGGGCTACACCTTC
NA	15	TRBV3-1/TRBV3-2	NA	TRBJ1-1	CASSQGLGGNTEAFF	TGTGCCAGCAGCCAAGGATTGGGGGGGAACACTGAAGCTTTCTTT
NA	12	TRBV5-6	once	TRBJ1-6	CASGRGDSPLHF	TGTGCCAGCGGCCGGGGTGATTCACCCCTCCACTTT
TRBD1	15	TRBV6-5	NA	TRBJ1-4	CASSPPGQGNEKLFF	TGTGCCAGCAGTCCCCCGGGACAGGGTAATGAAAAACTGTTTTTT
NA	14	TRBV11-3	NA	TRBJ2-5	CASSLDRGGETQYF	TGTGCCAGCAGCTTAGACAGGGGAGGAGAGACCCAGTACTTC
NA	14	TRBV3-1/TRBV3-2	NA	TRBJ1-1	CASSQARGGTEAFF	TGTGCCAGCAGCCAAGCGAGGGGTGGCACTGAAGCTTTCTTT
NA	13	TRBV19	NA	TRBJ1-5	CASSKESNQPQHF	TGTGCCAGTAGTAAGGAAAGCAATCAGCCCCAGCATTTT
TRBD1	12	TRBV29-1	once	TRBJ1-2	CSLRGQGDGYTF	TGCAGCCTTAGGGGACAGGGGGACGGCTACACCTTC
TRBD2	13	TRBV7-2	NA	TRBJ2-7	CASGRGVRYEQYF	TGTGCCAGCGGACGGGGGGTACGATACGAGCAGTACTTC